This entry lists 15 T cell receptor beta chains sequenced from one sample in a study of early T cells in non-severe SARS-CoV-2 infection. In TCRdb, the 5' RACE reads were re-called with MiXCR into one record per CDR3 protein. The repertoire holds roughly 34,000 distinct CDR3 sequences, with 6% to 8% as singletons. This specimen consisted of whole blood, obtained at baseline. The source of these receptors is an adult who was a healthcare worker with PCR-confirmed SARS-CoV-2 infection or an uninfected control (not recorded which).

This chain joins TRBV4-2 and TRBJ2-3; D gene ambiguous. V lost 1 base, J lost 0 bases, and 11 bases lay in between. CDR1 is LGHNA, CDR2 YNFKEQ, per germline. The CDR3 contains 16 residues. The CDR3 nucleotides read TGTGCCAGCAGCCAAGTCCTTGCGCGGAGCACAGATACGCAGTATTTT. Amino acid sequence: CASSQVLARSTDTQYF.

This clonotype was observed a few times. This chain uses TRBV20-1 with TRBJ2-5; no clear D. V shed 7 bases and J shed 4 bases, with 10 bases lying between them. Germline V lookup: CDR1 DFQATT, CDR2 SNEGSKA (reference sequence). This CDR3 region has 11 residues. The CDR3 coding sequence is TGCAGTGAGTTGTCCGGAGAGACCCAGTACTTC. It translates to CSELSGETQYF.

This clonotype was detected ten times or more. The V call is TRBV20-1, the J call TRBJ1-6; no firm D call. The germline V and J ends were trimmed by 1 base and 5 bases, with 9 bases remaining between them. Germline values: CDR1 DFQATT, CDR2 SNEGSKA (reference sequence). This CDR3 contains 14 residues. The CDR3 region has the DNA TGCAGTGCTAGAGGGGAGTCCAATAATTCACCCCTCCACTTT. Its translation: CSARGESNNSPLHF.

There are a few counts of this clonotype. The V call is TRBV2, the J call TRBJ2-3; D gene unclear. The CDR3 is 14 residues long. CDR1 is SNHLY, CDR2 FYNNEI, per germline. Trimming took 4 bases from V and 6 from J, leaving 14 bases between them. CDR3: CASSVPGHGDTQYF. For the CDR3, the DNA is TGTGCCAGCAGTGTTCCCGGGCACGGGGATACGCAGTATTTT.

This clonotype has a handful of counts. The chain recombines TRBV5-4 with TRBJ1-1, with D possibly TRBD1 on 6 matching bases. CDR3 length equals 15 residues. CDR1 is SGHNT, CDR2 YYREEE, per germline (reference sequence). Deletions cut 4 bases from V and 1 base from J, with 14 bases between. CDR3 region: CASSAQSQGNTEAFF. As DNA, the CDR3 is TGTGCCAGCAGCGCCCAATCACAGGGGAACACTGAAGCTTTCTTT. Full variable domain (missing parts from reference TRBV5-4 and TRBJ1-1): ETGVTQSPTHLIKTRGQQVTLRCSSQSGHNTVSWYQQALGQGPQFIFQYYREEENGRGNFPPRFSGLQFPNYSSELNVNALELDDSALYLCASSAQSQGNTEAFFGQGTRLTVV.

The table lists this clonotype with many counts. The chain employs TRBV7-9 and TRBJ1-4; D is unresolved. The CDR3 runs to 13 residues. V shed 0 bases and J shed 8 bases, with 7 bases lying between them. Germline V lookup: CDR1 SEHNR, CDR2 FQNEAQ (reference sequence). As DNA, the CDR3 is TGTGCCAGCAGCTTAGCGGTGGGAGAAAAACTGTTTTTT. Protein sequence: CASSLAVGEKLFF.

This clonotype was counted many times. This rearrangement joins TRBV4-1 to TRBJ2-1; TRBD2 matches 15 bases. Trimming took 2 bases from V and 10 from J; bases not matched to a gene: 9. This CDR3 spans 17 amino acids. Germline CDR1 is MGHRA and CDR2 is YSYEKL. Here the CDR3 reads CASSQRPGLAGGMEQFF. CDR3 coding DNA: TGCGCCAGCAGCCAACGACCGGGACTAGCGGGGGGCATGGAGCAGTTCTTC.

This clonotype was recorded many times. The chain couples TRBV20-1 to TRBJ1-1; perhaps TRBD1 as D (6 bases). Germline CDR1 and CDR2: DFQATT and SNEGSKA (reference sequence). The CDR3 has 14 residues. Trimming took off 0 bases at V and 2 bases at J, with 10 bases between the two ends. The CDR3 DNA sequence: TGCAGTGCTAGAGATCAGGGGATAAACACTGAAGCTTTCTTT. This codes for CSARDQGINTEAFF.

With regard to this clonotype: Likely a read error: the CDR3 ends without its conserved phenylalanine or tryptophan. The V and J genes are TRBV10-3 and TRBJ2-5; 8 nucleotides align to TRBD1. The CDR3 is made up of 14 amino acids. CDR1 is ENHRY and CDR2 is SYGVKD in the germline V gene. V dropped 5 bases and J dropped 0; count of bases not matched to a gene: 2. The CDR3 spells CAISRTGNQETQYL. CDR3 DNA sequence: TGTGCCATCAGTCGGACAGGGAACCAAGAGACCCAGTACCTC.

This sequence joins TRBV7-2 and TRBJ2-1; TRBD1 or TRBD2 may be the D gene (5 bases each). V shed 6 bases and J shed 6 bases, with 12 bases lying between them. Germline V CDR1 and CDR2: SGHTA, FQGNSA. CDR3 length: 13 residues. The CDR3 reads CASRSGAANEQFF. The CDR3 region has the DNA TGTGCCAGCAGGTCCGGGGCAGCCAATGAGCAGTTCTTC.

This clonotype was picked up a small number of times. V is TRBV11-2 and J is TRBJ2-1; 8 bases fit TRBD2. The CDR3 runs 13 residues. Germline V gene lookup returns CDR1 SGHAT and CDR2 FQNNGV. V dropped 5 bases and J dropped 9; count of bases not matched to a gene: 6. The CDR3 region has the DNA TGTGCCAGCAGCCCGACTAGCGATGGTGAGCAGTTCTTC. Protein product: CASSPTSDGEQFF.

The CDR3 DNA reads as TGTGCCAGCAGTGTCTTGGGGGGGCAGTATTTT. Its translation: CASSVLGGQYF. The J gene is TRBJ2-3, the V gene TRBV2; D perhaps matches TRBD2 (6 bases). Germline-derived CDR1 and CDR2 are SNHLY and FYNNEI. CDR3 length equals 11 residues. Trimming pared 4 bases from V and 11 bases from J, leaving 10 bases between.

This clonotype has only a few counts. This chain connects TRBV6-2 or TRBV6-3 to TRBJ2-5; D call uncertain. The germline V gene encodes CDR1 MNHEY and CDR2 SVGEGT. This CDR3 is built from 13 residues. The V end was cut by 0 bases, the J end by 6 bases, with 8 bases between. CDR3 nucleotides: TGTGCCAGCAGTTACTCCGCTCGGAAGACCCAGTACTTC. It encodes CASSYSARKTQYF.

This clonotype was detected ten times or more. CDR3 coding DNA: TGTGCCAGCAGCTTAGTGGGCAGGACCTACAATGAGCAGTTCTTC. Amino acids: CASSLVGRTYNEQFF. V is TRBV11-1 and J is TRBJ2-1; D uncertain. Looked up from germline, CDR1 is SGHAT and CDR2 is FQDESV (reference sequence). The CDR3 consists of 15 residues. V was clipped by 1 base and J by 2 bases, with 9 bases between them.

This clonotype was observed a handful of times. This chain links TRBV28 with TRBJ2-3, with D perhaps matching TRBD2 (5 bases). CDR1 is MDHEN and CDR2 is SYDVKM in the germline V gene. V dropped 4 bases and J dropped 2 bases, with 13 bases sitting between them. This CDR3 is 15 amino acids long. The chain's CDR3 is CASSSPTGNTDTQYF. The CDR3 nucleotides read TGTGCCAGCAGTTCCCCGACCGGGAACACAGATACGCAGTATTTT. Looking up the rest from reference TRBV28 and TRBJ2-3 gives the full variable domain: DVKVTQSSRYLVKRTGEKVFLECVQDMDHENMFWYRQDPGLGLRLIYFSYDVKMKEKGDIPEGYSVSREKKERFSLILESASTNQTSMYLCASSSPTGNTDTQYFGPGTRLTVL.